The 12 T cell receptor beta chains in this list originate from one sample, sequenced in a study of shared clonotypes between healthy human individuals. Sequencing used immunoSEQ multiplex PCR; TCRdb keeps in-frame clones, though not all of them. Among around 1,000,000 clones listed, 77% were seen once. Material for sequencing was memory CD4+ T cells from PBMCs. Sample subset: CD45RA-negative fraction. These receptors all come from a man aged 18 to 30 in good health. Some clones in this sample may be carry-over from other donors' samples.

This chain links TRBV4-1 with TRBJ2-7; 10 bases line up with TRBD1. V gave up 4 bases and J gave up 0 bases; unmatched junction bases: 6. In germline, CDR1 is MGHRA, CDR2 YSYEKL. This CDR3 comprises 16 residues. In nucleotides, the CDR3 is TGCGCCAGCAGCCCCCTGGACAGGGGGATCTCCTACGAGCAGTACTTC. It encodes CASSPLDRGISYEQYF.

The rearrangement links TRBV18 to TRBJ1-2; D not certain. The CDR3 is 13 residues long. Germline lookup yields CDR1 KGHSH and CDR2 LQKENI. V was trimmed by 2 bases and J by 1 base, leaving 5 bases between them. The CDR3 nucleotides read TGTGCCAGCTCACCAGCAGTTAACTATGGCTACACCTTC. Translated: CASSPAVNYGYTF.

This clone has just one count. This chain links TRBV7-3 with TRBJ2-1, with 9 nucleotides matching TRBD1. The CDR3 spans 16 residues. Germline loops: CDR1 SGHTA, CDR2 FQGTGA. Unmatched junction bases numbered 5, after V lost 5 bases and J lost 0 bases. The CDR3 here is CASSPQDRGSYNEQFF. DNA for the CDR3: TGTGCCAGCAGCCCACAGGACAGGGGCTCCTACAATGAGCAGTTCTTC.

In the case of this clone: Given a much more abundant clone one base away, this may be a read error. The chain joins TRBV30 to TRBJ2-7; no clear D gene. Germline V gene data show CDR1 as GTSNPN and CDR2 as SVGIG (reference sequence). V gave up 5 bases and J gave up 3 bases, with 8 bases separating them. The CDR3 has 11 amino acids. The CDR3, as DNA: TGTGCCTGGGAACATAACTACGAGCAGTACTTC. As protein: CAWEHNYEQYF. Using reference TRBV30 and TRBJ2-7 for the parts outside the CDR3, the full variable domain is SQTIHQWPATLVQPVGSPLSLECTVEGTSNPNLYWYRQAAGRGLQLLFYSVGIGQISSEVPQNLSASRPQDRQFILSSKKLLLSDSGFYLCAWEHNYEQYFGPGTRLTVT.

This chain joins TRBV28 and TRBJ1-4; 7 positions agree with TRBD1. Germline CDR1 is MDHEN and CDR2 is SYDVKM. CDR3 size: 15 residues. V shed 6 bases, J shed 8 bases, and the junction held 12 bases outside the gene matches. The CDR3 reads CASRTNRGGWEKLFF. The CDR3 DNA sequence: TGTGCCAGCAGAACAAACAGGGGAGGGTGGGAAAAACTGTTTTTT.

Concerning this clone: At one end, the junction sequence differs from germline, possibly due to a read error. V and J are TRBV7-3 and TRBJ1-4; possibly TRBD1 for D (6 bases). Germline values: CDR1 SGHTA, CDR2 FQGTGA. The CDR3 covers 14 residues. The CDR3 is CASSSQTGGEKLSF. In nucleotides, the CDR3 is TGTGCCAGCAGCTCGCAGACAGGAGGCGAAAAACTGTCCTTT. Variable domain in full (rest from reference TRBV7-3 and TRBJ1-4): GAGVSQTPSNKVTEKGKYVELRCDPISGHTALYWYRQSLGQGPEFLIYFQGTGAADDSGLPNDRFFAVRPEGSVSTLKIQRTERGDSAVYLCASSSQTGGEKLSFGSGTQLSVL.

The gene calls are TRBV11-2 and TRBJ2-1; the D is unclear. V lost 0 bases, J lost 9 bases, and 12 bases lay in between. CDR1 and CDR2 from the germline V gene are SGHAT and FQNNGV. The length of the CDR3 is 14 residues. CDR3 bases: TGTGCCAGCAGCTTAGACTATCCCCCAAGTGAGCAGTTCTTC. Translated: CASSLDYPPSEQFF.

This clone occurred once. The chain is built from TRBV6-5 and TRBJ2-1; 7 bases line up with TRBD2. With V trimmed by 6 bases and J by 9 bases, 14 bases remained unmatched. The CDR3 spans 15 residues. The germline V gene has CDR1 MNHEY and CDR2 SVGAGI. The DNA for the CDR3 is TGTGCCAGCAGAGGGTCTCTTGTACGGGGGGTTGAGCAGTTCTTC. Protein: CASRGSLVRGVEQFF.

This clone occurred once. The V and J genes are TRBV19 and TRBJ1-4, with D possibly TRBD1 on 6 matching bases. Looked up from germline, CDR1 is LNHDA and CDR2 is SQIVND (reference sequence). This CDR3 spans 14 amino acids. Trimming removed 5 bases at V and 1 base at J, with 8 bases between. CDR3 sequence (DNA): TGTGCCAGTAGTTGGACAGTAACTAATGAAAAACTGTTTTTT. Its protein product is CASSWTVTNEKLFF.

The chain couples TRBV5-1 to TRBJ2-1; D call uncertain. From germline, CDR1 is SGHRS and CDR2 YFSETQ. The V gene lost 4 bases and the J gene lost 7 bases, with 12 bases spanning the gap. This CDR3 spans 13 amino acids. Written as DNA, the CDR3 is TGCGCCAGCAGCGGTAACATGGGGAATGAGCAGTTCTTC. Translating it yields CASSGNMGNEQFF.

This chain uses TRBV5-1 with TRBJ2-1, with 7 bases matching TRBD2. CDR1 is SGHRS, CDR2 YFSETQ, per germline. The J segment lost 5 bases and the V segment lost 1 base, leaving 6 bases of the junction unmatched. The CDR3 is 15 residues long. In DNA form, the CDR3 reads TGCGCCAGCAGCTTGACGGCTAGCGGCAACAATGAGCAGTTCTTC. This sequence encodes CASSLTASGNNEQFF. Drawing the rest from reference TRBV5-1 and TRBJ2-1, the complete variable domain is KAGVTQTPRYLIKTRGQQVTLSCSPISGHRSVSWYQQTPGQGLQFLFEYFSETQRNKGNFPGRFSGRQFSNSRSEMNVSTLELGDSALYLCASSLTASGNNEQFFGPGTRLTVL.

The chain has TRBV2 and TRBJ2-1; TRBD2 aligns across 12 bases. The CDR3 runs to 17 residues. V shed 4 bases and J 8 bases; nucleotides not matched to a gene: 12. CDR1 is SNHLY, CDR2 FYNNEI, per germline. CDR3 loop: CASSGGWGLAGGYEQFF. The CDR3 nucleotides are TGTGCCAGCAGTGGTGGTTGGGGACTAGCGGGCGGGTATGAGCAGTTCTTC.